Given below is one TCR beta chain in context. Its antigen is not identified. Template switching introduced a universal primer site, and the cDNA bore unique molecular identifiers. TCRdb re-called the 5' RACE reads through MiXCR, storing one row per CDR3 protein. Counted here are some 760,000 distinct CDR3 sequences, 18% occurring once; the ten biggest clones make up 13%. These data originate in a study of identical twins. Study results and limitations: Modelling underestimated the level of out-of-frame TCR alpha sharing observed in monozygotic twins.

CDR1 is SQVTM, CDR2 ANQGSEA, per germline. This CDR3 is 11 amino acids long. With 7 bases removed from V and 4 bases from J, the gap between germline ends came to 10 bases. These data were likewise used in another study, on T cells expressing NK-cell markers. From that paper: A handful of donors showed these clonotypes also leading the CD3+CD56-NKG2C+ fraction. Expanded NKG2C+ T cell clones were not confirmed as HCMV-specific.

The sequence was obtained from a woman younger than 35 in good health. The V gene is TRBV29-1, the J gene TRBJ1-1, with D unclear. Source material: PBMCs. In DNA, the CDR3 is TGCAGCGCACAGAGCGCCACTGAAGCTTTCTTT. It encodes CSAQSATEAFF.